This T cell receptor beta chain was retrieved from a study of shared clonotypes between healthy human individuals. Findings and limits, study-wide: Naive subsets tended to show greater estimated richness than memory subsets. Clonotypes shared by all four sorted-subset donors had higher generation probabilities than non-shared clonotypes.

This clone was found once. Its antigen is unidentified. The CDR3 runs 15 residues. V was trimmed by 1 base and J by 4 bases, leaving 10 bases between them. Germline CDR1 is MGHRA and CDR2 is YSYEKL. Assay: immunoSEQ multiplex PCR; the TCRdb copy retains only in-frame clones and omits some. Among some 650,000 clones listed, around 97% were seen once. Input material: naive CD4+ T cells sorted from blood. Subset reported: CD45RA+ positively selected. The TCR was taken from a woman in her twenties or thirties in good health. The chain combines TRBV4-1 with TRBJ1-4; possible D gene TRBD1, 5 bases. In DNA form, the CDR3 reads TGCGCCAGCAGCCAAGGAAGGGGAGATAATGAAAAACTGTTTTTT. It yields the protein CASSQGRGDNEKLFF.